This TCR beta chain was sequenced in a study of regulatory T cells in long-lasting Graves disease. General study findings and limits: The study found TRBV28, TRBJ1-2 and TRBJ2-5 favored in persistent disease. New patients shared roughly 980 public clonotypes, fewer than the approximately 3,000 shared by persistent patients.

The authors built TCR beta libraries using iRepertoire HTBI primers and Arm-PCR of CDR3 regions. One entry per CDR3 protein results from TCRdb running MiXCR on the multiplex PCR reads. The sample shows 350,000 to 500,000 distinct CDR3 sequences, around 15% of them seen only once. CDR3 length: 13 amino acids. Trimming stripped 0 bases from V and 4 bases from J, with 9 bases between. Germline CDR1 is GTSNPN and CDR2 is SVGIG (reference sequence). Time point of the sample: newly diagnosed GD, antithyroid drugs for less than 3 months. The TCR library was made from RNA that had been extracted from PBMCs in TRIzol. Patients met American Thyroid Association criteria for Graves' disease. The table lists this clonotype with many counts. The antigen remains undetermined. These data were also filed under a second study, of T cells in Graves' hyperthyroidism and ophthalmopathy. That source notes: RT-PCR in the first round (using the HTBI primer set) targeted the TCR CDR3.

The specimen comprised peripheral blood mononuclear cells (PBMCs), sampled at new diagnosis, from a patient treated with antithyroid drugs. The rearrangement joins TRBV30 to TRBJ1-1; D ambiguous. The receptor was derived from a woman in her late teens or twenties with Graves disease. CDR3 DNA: TGTGCCTGGAGTGTTTTAGTTGGCACTGAAGCTTTCTTT. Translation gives CAWSVLVGTEAFF. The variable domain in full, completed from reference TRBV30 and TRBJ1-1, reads SQTIHQWPATLVQPVGSPLSLECTVEGTSNPNLYWYRQAAGRGLQLLFYSVGIGQISSEVPQNLSASRPQDRQFILSSKKLLLSDSGFYLCAWSVLVGTEAFFGQGTRLTVV.